A selection of T cell receptor beta chains follows, all from one sample in a study of cytomegalovirus exposure and HLA in healthy donors. Method: immunoSEQ multiplex PCR; TCRdb's copy keeps in-frame clones and lacks some. The sample lists around 91,000 clones; approximately 84% were seen once. The sequencing sample was made of PBMCs. The receptors shown here come from a young man in good health and CMV-seronegative. Both conserved end residues are part of each CDR3. D genes are given only for firm matches. Clone size is shown for a subset of rows, as once, few, many or a class of expanded clone.

V gene	J gene	D gene	clone size	CDR3 DNA	CDR3 protein
TRBV7-2	TRBJ2-7	TRBD2	.	TGTGCCAGCAGCTCCCTGGGACTAGCGGGAGGCCGGCGCGAGCAGTACTTC	CASSSLGLAGGRREQYF
TRBV30	TRBJ1-1	TRBD1	once	TGTGCCTGGGGATCGGGACAGCTGAGGACTGAAGCTTTCTTT	CAWGSGQLRTEAFF
TRBV6-4	TRBJ2-1	.	few	TGTGCCAGCAGGGGCGGGAACTACAATGAGCAGTTCTTC	CASRGGNYNEQFF
TRBV21-1	TRBJ2-1	.	.	TGTGCCAGCAGCAAAGCGCACAGGGGGTTTCCTGAGCAGTTCTTC	CASSKAHRGFPEQFF
TRBV4-2	TRBJ2-1	TRBD2	.	TGTGCCAGCAGCTCCACTCCTAGCGGGACCTACAATGAGCAGTTCTTC	CASSSTPSGTYNEQFF
TRBV28	TRBJ2-2	.	.	TGTGCCAGCAGCCTTATTACAGCAAACACCGGGGAGCTGTTTTTT	CASSLITANTGELFF
TRBV5-6	TRBJ1-2	TRBD1	once	TGTGCCAGCAGCTTGCCAGGGACAGGGGGTTCTGGCTACACCTTC	CASSLPGTGGSGYTF
TRBV19	TRBJ2-1	TRBD1	.	TGTGCCAGTAGTATAGGGCGGACAGGTACCTACAATGAGCAGTTCTTC	CASSIGRTGTYNEQFF
TRBV29-1	TRBJ1-1	.	.	TGCAGCGTTGATTCAGGGGCTGAAGCTTTCTTT	CSVDSGAEAFF
TRBV7-9	TRBJ1-5	TRBD1	.	TGTGCCAGCAGCCGGACAGGGGGTAGGGTTGGTAGCAATCAGCCCCAGCATTTT	CASSRTGGRVGSNQPQHF
TRBV5-4	TRBJ1-1	.	.	TGTGCCAGCAGCTCAGACACCCTGAACACTGAAGCTTTCTTT	CASSSDTLNTEAFF
TRBV4-3	TRBJ1-4	.	few	TGCGCCAGCAGCCCAAGCACGGGCGGGGAAAAACTGTTTTTT	CASSPSTGGEKLFF
TRBV5-1	TRBJ1-3	.	.	TGCGCCAGCAGCTTGGACAGCTCTGGAAACACCATATATTTT	CASSLDSSGNTIYF
TRBV7-2	TRBJ1-1	.	once	TGTGCCAGCAGCTTAGTGCCGGACAGCAACACTGAAGCTTTCTTT	CASSLVPDSNTEAFF
TRBV5-1	TRBJ2-3	TRBD1	.	TGCGCCAGCAGCTTTCTCGGGACAGGGGTAGCAGATACGCAGTATTTT	CASSFLGTGVADTQYF
TRBV5-1	TRBJ2-7	TRBD2	.	TGCGCCAGCAGCTTGGGAGCGGGAAGCTCCTACGAGCAGTACTTC	CASSLGAGSSYEQYF
TRBV5-6	TRBJ2-7	TRBD1	.	TGTGCCAGCAGCACCGGGACAGGGCACGAGCAGTACTTC	CASSTGTGHEQYF
TRBV5-1	TRBJ1-4	.	.	TGCGCCAGCAGCTTGACAGGGTGGGATGAAAAACTGTTTTTT	CASSLTGWDEKLFF
TRBV30	TRBJ1-2	TRBD1	.	TGTGCCTGGAGCGCGGTCCGACAGGGCGGTAGTGGCTATGGCTACACCTTC	CAWSAVRQGGSGYGYTF
TRBV11-2	TRBJ2-5	TRBD2	.	TGTGCCAGCAGCCCCCAACGGCGGGGGTACCAAGAGACCCAGTACTTC	CASSPQRRGYQETQYF
TRBV27	TRBJ1-1	.	.	TGTGCCACCGTAGGGGGCACTGAAGCTTTCTTT	CATVGGTEAFF
TRBV28	TRBJ2-7	.	.	TGTGCCAGCAGCCCTCACAGGGCGGGGGACTCCTACGAGCAGTACTTC	CASSPHRAGDSYEQYF
TRBV11-2	TRBJ2-1	TRBD1	.	TGTGCCAGCACCGACAGGGGGCGGTCCTACAATGAGCAGTTCTTC	CASTDRGRSYNEQFF
TRBV25-1	TRBJ1-2	TRBD1	.	TGTGCCAGCAGTGAATTCCCAACAGGGGCCTCCTATGGCTACACCTTC	CASSEFPTGASYGYTF
TRBV30	TRBJ1-2	.	.	TGTGCCTCCCCTTCAACGGGTCAGTATGGCTACACCTTC	CASPSTGQYGYTF
TRBV19	TRBJ1-5	TRBD1	.	TGTGCCAGCCACAGGGGATCCTATAGCAATCAGCCCCAGCATTTT	CASHRGSYSNQPQHF
TRBV6-5	TRBJ1-1	.	.	TGTGCCAGCAGCTACTCGAACAAGAACACTGAAGCTTTCTTT	CASSYSNKNTEAFF
TRBV6-1	TRBJ2-7	.	.	TGTGCCAGCAGTGAATGGCCAGCGCAAACCTACGAGCAGTACTTC	CASSEWPAQTYEQYF
TRBV18	TRBJ1-2	.	.	TGTGCCAGCTCCCTGAAACAGGGAACTGGCTACACCTTC	CASSLKQGTGYTF
TRBV29-1	TRBJ2-3	.	.	TGCAGCGTTGGCCGCCAGATCCTCACAGATACGCAGTATTTT	CSVGRQILTDTQYF
TRBV30	TRBJ2-7	.	.	TGTGCCTGGAGTGTGCGGCTCGCCTACGAGCAGTACTTC	CAWSVRLAYEQYF
TRBV27	TRBJ1-4	.	.	TGTGCCAGCAGTTTTTCTACAGGGTATGAAAAACTGTTTTTT	CASSFSTGYEKLFF
TRBV30	TRBJ1-1	TRBD1	.	TGTGCCTGGAGAAATACCGGGACAGGAATAGGGGCTTTCTTT	CAWRNTGTGIGAFF
TRBV10-2	TRBJ1-1	.	.	TGCGCCAGCAGTGAGTCGACAGCTATGAACACTGAAGCTTTCTTT	CASSESTAMNTEAFF
TRBV13	TRBJ2-1	TRBD2	.	TGTGCCAGCAGCACCCGCCGCCGACTAGCGGGTTACAATGAGCAGTTCTTC	CASSTRRRLAGYNEQFF
TRBV4-1	TRBJ2-2	TRBD2	.	TGCGCCAGCAGCCAAGATCCAGGCGGGGGGACCGGGGAGCTGTTTTTT	CASSQDPGGGTGELFF
TRBV6-5	TRBJ2-3	.	once	TGTGCCAGCAGTTACACAGACACAGATACGCAGTATTTT	CASSYTDTDTQYF
TRBV5-4	TRBJ2-1	TRBD1	.	TGTGCCAGCAGCAGTCCCGGGACAGGGGTCTACAATGAGCAGTTCTTC	CASSSPGTGVYNEQFF
TRBV4-2	TRBJ2-5	.	.	TGTGCCAGCAGCCACGGAGGGCCCCAAGAGACCCAGTACTTC	CASSHGGPQETQYF
TRBV6-5	TRBJ1-1	TRBD1	.	TGTGCCAGCAGTTACGGGGACAGGGGGAACACTGAAGCTTTCTTT	CASSYGDRGNTEAFF
TRBV28	TRBJ1-2	.	.	TGTGCCAGCAGGGGTCGGGGGGTTGAAGTTGGGTGGCGGATGCGGCCTGAGAGCTACACCTTC	CASRGRGVEVGWRMRPESYTF
TRBV5-6	TRBJ1-2	.	.	TGTGCCAGCAGCTTCTCCAGGTCAAACTATGGCTACACCTTC	CASSFSRSNYGYTF
TRBV28	TRBJ2-3	TRBD1	once	TGTGCCAGCAGTAGCGACAGGGTAAGAGCAGATACGCAGTATTTT	CASSSDRVRADTQYF
TRBV15	TRBJ2-3	.	.	TGTGCCACCAGCAGACTAGTCGGGAGATCCACAGATACGCAGTATTTT	CATSRLVGRSTDTQYF
TRBV30	TRBJ1-3	.	.	TGTGCCTGGATCGTGGGGCTTGGAAACACCATATATTTT	CAWIVGLGNTIYF
TRBV2	TRBJ2-1	TRBD2	.	TGTGCCGGCTGGACTAGCGGGAGGGCCCATGAGCAGTTCTTC	CAGWTSGRAHEQFF
TRBV5-6	TRBJ1-5	.	.	TGTGCCAGCAGCTTGGGAGGGAGGTGGCGCGATCAGCCCCAGCATTTT	CASSLGGRWRDQPQHF
TRBV27	TRBJ1-4	TRBD1	.	TGTGCCAGCAGTTTATCCGGGACAGGGGGCACTAACCTGTTTTTT	CASSLSGTGGTNLFF
TRBV18	TRBJ1-2	TRBD1	.	TGTGCCAGCTCGCAAAGAGACAGGGGTATGGACGGCTACACCTTC	CASSQRDRGMDGYTF
TRBV11-3	TRBJ2-7	TRBD2	.	TGTGCCAGCAGCTTGACTAGCGGGAGCGAGCAGTACTTC	CASSLTSGSEQYF